The 25 T cell receptor beta chains below were found in one sample sequenced in a study of T cells in Graves' hyperthyroidism and ophthalmopathy (dated by TCRdb to between 2017 and 2020). The library was generated by multiplex PCR. Sequencing relied on an Illumina HiSeq 2000. The TCR beta CDR3 regions were amplified from RNA transcripts. For the first round of RT-PCR on the TCR CDR3, the HTBI primer set was used together with the Qiagen OneStep RT-PCR kit. TCRdb applied fastp at Q25 and MiXCR to the public reads, then kept only in-frame beta chains. Rows with a matching CDR3 protein are joined into one entry that keeps the most common DNA and genes. This sample comprises about 640,000 distinct CDR3 sequences, less than 25% of them detected only once. The ten top clones hold more than 30% of the sample. Sequencing used blood. Receptor source: a man aged 25-40 years with Graves' ophthalmopathy.

In its sample, this clonotype was seen many times. The gene calls are TRBV28 and TRBJ2-7; no firm D call. Trimming cost V 3 bases and J 2 bases, with 8 bases left between them. The CDR3 covers 13 residues. The germline V gene encodes CDR1 MDHEN and CDR2 SYDVKM. CDR3 region: CASSFPGPYEQYF. The CDR3 coding sequence is TGTGCCAGCAGTTTCCCTGGTCCCTACGAGCAGTACTTC.

V gene TRBV24-1 combines with J gene TRBJ2-5, with D unresolved. The CDR3 runs to 15 residues. With 2 bases removed from V and 0 bases from J, the gap between germline ends came to 9 bases. Looked up from germline, CDR1 is KGHDR and CDR2 is SFDVKD. The CDR3 is CATSDSQGNQETQYF. The CDR3 DNA reads as TGTGCCACCAGTGATTCGCAAGGAAACCAAGAGACCCAGTACTTC.

The rearrangement uses TRBV6-1 and TRBJ2-7; D uncertain. The V end lost 0 bases, the J end lost 2 bases, and 5 bases lay between the germline ends. The CDR3 runs 13 residues. CDR1 and CDR2 from the germline V gene are MNHNS and SASEGT. DNA of the CDR3: TGTGCCAGCAGTGAAGCATCTACCTACGAGCAGTACTTC. Residues: CASSEASTYEQYF.

This clonotype was counted only a few times. The V and J genes are TRBV4-1 and TRBJ2-7; tentative D call: TRBD1 (6 bases). Germline V gene sequence: CDR1 MGHRA, CDR2 YSYEKL. CDR3 length: 15 amino acids. The V gene lost 0 bases and the J gene lost 6 bases, with 15 bases spanning the gap. This CDR3 is CASSQDLGAGREQYF. The CDR3 nucleotides read TGCGCCAGCAGCCAAGATCTGGGGGCGGGCCGCGAGCAGTACTTC.

Points on this clonotype: A read error may produce the germline difference seen at one junction end. The genes are TRBV5-6 and TRBJ2-3, with D unclear. The CDR3 is 15 residues long. From germline, CDR1 is SGHDT and CDR2 YYEEEE. CDR3 protein: CASTLVLENPYTQYF. The CDR3 DNA follows: TGTGCCAGCACCTTGGTGCTAGAGAATCCTTATACGCAGTATTTT.

CDR3 in amino acids: CASSDLGGGSSTDTQYF. CDR3 in DNA: TGCGCCAGCAGTGACCTGGGTGGCGGATCTAGCACAGATACGCAGTATTTT. The gene calls are TRBV10-1 and TRBJ2-3; D remains ambiguous. CDR1 is WNHNN, CDR2 SYGVQD, per germline (reference sequence). The CDR3 runs 17 residues. V was shortened by 3 bases and J by 0 bases, with 16 bases between the two germline ends.

This clonotype was detected many times. The chain has TRBV6-1 and TRBJ1-2; 7 bases agree with TRBD1. CDR3 length equals 13 residues. V dropped 6 bases and J dropped 10; count of bases not matched to a gene: 11. Looked up from germline, CDR1 is MNHNS and CDR2 is SASEGT. The CDR3 DNA reads as TGTGCCAGCAGGGACAGGTCCCCGAGGGACTACACCTTC. This encodes CASRDRSPRDYTF.

This clonotype was seen ten or more times. The DNA of the CDR3 is TGTGCCAGCGGAGAGGGGGCTGGAGGAAACACCATATATTTT. It yields the protein CASGEGAGGNTIYF. This chain joins TRBV3-1 and TRBJ1-3; 7 bases agree with TRBD1. V was pared by 8 bases and J by 4 bases, with 8 bases of the junction left unmatched. The CDR3 length is 14 residues. Germline V gives CDR1 LGHDT, CDR2 YNNKEL (reference sequence).

This clonotype was seen a single time. V usage is TRBV9 and J usage is TRBJ2-7; D is tentatively TRBD1 or TRBD2 (6 bases each). V lost 3 bases to trimming and J lost 6 bases, with 13 bases between them. The germline V gene encodes CDR1 SGDLS and CDR2 YYNGEE. The CDR3 consists of 13 residues. The CDR3 spells CASSGRGKGEQYF. CDR3 sequence (DNA): TGTGCCAGCAGCGGGAGGGGGAAGGGCGAGCAGTACTTC.

There are many counts of this clonotype. This chain connects TRBV12-3 or TRBV12-4 to TRBJ2-2; TRBD1 agrees at 8 bases. This CDR3 is 17 amino acids long. V dropped 0 bases and J dropped 4; count of bases not matched to a gene: 7. This chain's CDR3 is CASSLARQGASTGELFF. The CDR3 bases are TGTGCCAGCAGTTTAGCGAGGCAGGGGGCGAGCACCGGGGAGCTGTTTTTT.

This clonotype has ten or more counts. The J gene is TRBJ1-1, the V gene TRBV28; D gene ambiguous. Germline V gene lookup returns CDR1 MDHEN and CDR2 SYDVKM. V was clipped by 5 bases and J by 2 bases, with 9 bases between them. This CDR3 region has 13 residues. CDR3 coding DNA: TGTGCCAGCAGTCCGGCGGTTAACACTGAAGCTTTCTTT. Translating gives CASSPAVNTEAFF.

The chain links TRBV20-1 to TRBJ2-1; 13 nucleotides agree with TRBD2. CDR1 and CDR2 from the germline V gene are DFQATT and SNEGSKA (reference sequence). The CDR3 loop spans 14 amino acids. The trim removed 6 bases at V and 6 bases at J, leaving 5 bases unmatched. The CDR3 nucleotides read TGCAGTGCATACGGACTAGCGGGGGTCAATGAGCAGTTCTTC. This codes for CSAYGLAGVNEQFF.

For the CDR3, the DNA is TGTGCCAGCAGCACCCCCCAACAGGAGCAGTTCTTC. Residues: CASSTPQQEQFF. V usage is TRBV11-2 and J usage is TRBJ2-1, with D uncertain. Germline V lookup: CDR1 SGHAT, CDR2 FQNNGV. The CDR3 is 12 amino acids. The V and J ends lost 5 bases and 10 bases respectively, with 12 bases between them.

This clonotype was seen at least ten times. V gene TRBV12-3 or TRBV12-4 combines with J gene TRBJ1-5; TRBD1 matches 8 bases. V shed 2 bases and J 6 bases; nucleotides not matched to a gene: 9. The CDR3 extends over 16 amino acids. The CDR3 sequence is CASSLNVRTGSQPQHF. The CDR3 DNA follows: TGTGCCAGCAGTTTAAATGTCAGGACAGGGAGTCAGCCCCAGCATTTT.

This clonotype has at least ten counts. The V gene is TRBV5-1, the J gene TRBJ2-3, with 13 positions matching TRBD2. The CDR3 runs 17 residues. J gave up 3 bases and V 1 base, and 5 bases lay outside the gene matches. CDR1 and CDR2 (germline): SGHRS, YFSETQ. The DNA of the CDR3 is TGCGCCAGCAGCTTGATCGGACTAGCGGGAGTTACAGATACGCAGTATTTT. It encodes CASSLIGLAGVTDTQYF.

This clonotype was counted many times. The rearrangement links TRBV20-1 to TRBJ2-3; tentatively, D is TRBD2 (6 bases). The CDR3 runs to 19 residues. Germline values: CDR1 DFQATT, CDR2 SNEGSKA (reference sequence). V was pared by 6 bases and J by 2 bases, with 30 bases between. CDR3 region: CSANSRYPSAGLITDTQYF. CDR3 coding DNA: TGCAGTGCGAACTCACGCTATCCCTCAGCGGGTCTCATCACAGATACGCAGTATTTT.

There are many counts of this clonotype. The chain employs TRBV28 and TRBJ2-1; D remains unclear. Germline V lookup: CDR1 MDHEN, CDR2 SYDVKM. This CDR3 is built from 16 residues. The V end was cut by 3 bases, the J end by 0 bases, with 12 bases between. DNA of the CDR3: TGTGCCAGCAGTTTTTCTACTGCTTTCTCCTACAATGAGCAGTTCTTC. This translates into CASSFSTAFSYNEQFF.

The J gene is TRBJ2-7, the V gene TRBV7-9; maybe TRBD1 (5 bases). Germline CDR1 SEHNR, CDR2 FQNEAQ (reference sequence). This CDR3 spans 12 amino acids. V lost 8 bases to trimming and J lost 2 bases, with 10 bases between them. The CDR3 DNA sequence: TGTGCCAGCGGGGCTATAACCTACGAGCAGTACTTC. Its translation is CASGAITYEQYF.

The chain recombines TRBV3-1 with TRBJ2-7; possibly TRBD1 for D (7 bases). The CDR3 is 15 amino acids. From germline, CDR1 is LGHDT and CDR2 YNNKEL (reference sequence). The V gene lost 2 bases and the J gene lost 4 bases, with 15 bases spanning the gap. Here the CDR3 DNA reads TGTGCCAGCAGCCAACAGGGGGGATTGTGGTACGAGCAGTACTTC. This sequence encodes CASSQQGGLWYEQYF.

The V and J genes are TRBV3-1 and TRBJ2-3, with 10 bases aligning to TRBD2. The CDR3 contains 17 residues. Germline V lookup: CDR1 LGHDT, CDR2 YNNKEL (reference sequence). The junction had 13 bases not matched to a gene; V was cut back by 4 bases and J by 6 bases. For the CDR3, the DNA is TGTGCCAGCAGCCGGACTAAGCGGGAGGGACGCCCCGATACGCAGTATTTT. It encodes CASSRTKREGRPDTQYF.

About this clonotype: A much larger clone differs by one base, so this may be a read error. The gene calls are TRBV5-1 and TRBJ2-3; D not certain. Germline CDR1 reads SGHRS; CDR2 reads YFSETQ. The length of the CDR3 is 13 residues. V lost 6 bases, J lost 4 bases, and 12 bases lay in between. CDR3 sequence (DNA): TGCGCCAGCAACCTTCGCCAGGCAGATACGCAGTATTTT. This translates into CASNLRQADTQYF.

V and J are TRBV10-1 and TRBJ2-4; D perhaps matches TRBD2 (6 bases). There are 14 residues in the CDR3. Between the trimmed V and J ends, which lost 5 bases and 6 bases, there was a span of 14 bases. CDR1 and CDR2 (germline): WNHNN, SYGVQD (reference sequence). The CDR3 DNA sequence: TGCGCCAGCAGTCCCGGGGAGGCTGGAAACATTCAGTACTTC. This sequence encodes CASSPGEAGNIQYF.

This clonotype has ten or more counts. This chain uses TRBV6-1 with TRBJ1-5; TRBD1 aligns across 8 bases. Germline lookup yields CDR1 MNHNS and CDR2 SASEGT. V lost 5 bases to trimming and J lost 0 bases; unmatched junction nucleotides: 12. The CDR3 has 18 residues. The CDR3 bases are TGTGCCAGCAGTCTACGACAGGGGCCTATGGATAGCAATCAGCCCCAGCATTTT. Its protein product is CASSLRQGPMDSNQPQHF.

The chain combines TRBV4-1 with TRBJ1-1; D is unclear. CDR1 and CDR2 (germline): MGHRA, YSYEKL. The CDR3 sequence is 13 residues long. Trimming pared 0 bases from V and 5 bases from J, leaving 7 bases between. The CDR3 DNA is TGCGCCAGCAGCCAAGAAGGTGGGACTGAAGCTTTCTTT. Translated: CASSQEGGTEAFF.

This chain uses TRBV2 with TRBJ2-1; perhaps TRBD2 as D (5 bases). The V end was cut by 7 bases, the J end by 2 bases, with 12 bases between. Per the germline V gene, CDR1 is SNHLY and CDR2 is FYNNEI. The CDR3 has 14 residues. DNA for the CDR3: TGTGCCAGCATCAGGCTAGCAGCCTACAATGAGCAGTTCTTC. Protein sequence: CASIRLAAYNEQFF.